The 27 T cell receptor beta chains given below trace back to one sample, sequenced in a study of shared clonotypes between healthy human individuals. Libraries were prepared by immunoSEQ multiplex PCR; TCRdb keeps only in-frame clonotypes and omits some of them. Among 2 million or so clones listed, less than 95% were seen once. Naive CD8 isolation took CD45RO-negative cells positively selected for CCR7 and excluded terminally differentiated effector memory CD45RA+ cells. The sequenced material came from naive CD8+ T cells sorted from blood. These receptors all stem from a man younger than 35 in good health.

For this clone: Other nucleotide sequences from this sample produce the same CDR3. V usage is TRBV5-6 and J usage is TRBJ2-7, with 7 positions matching TRBD1. The CDR3 has 13 amino acids. Germline CDR1 is SGHDT and CDR2 is YYEEEE. The V gene end was trimmed by 2 bases and the J gene end by 2 bases; junction bases not matched to a gene: 1. The CDR3 region is CASSFGQAYEQYF. CDR3 bases: TGTGCCAGCAGCTTCGGACAGGCCTACGAGCAGTACTTC. The whole variable domain, remainder taken from reference TRBV5-6 and TRBJ2-7, is DAGVTQSPTHLIKTRGQQVTLRCSPKSGHDTVSWYQQALGQGPQFIFQYYEEEERQRGNFPDRFSGHQFPNYSSELNVNALLLGDSALYLCASSFGQAYEQYFGPGTRLTVT.

This chain uses TRBV30 with TRBJ1-2; D is possibly TRBD1 (5 bases). Trimming pared 0 bases from V and 8 bases from J, leaving 13 bases between. This CDR3 spans 13 amino acids. Germline CDR1 reads GTSNPN; CDR2 reads SVGIG (reference sequence). Here the CDR3 reads CAWSVYRLGGYTF. In DNA form, the CDR3 reads TGTGCCTGGAGTGTATACAGGCTGGGGGGCTACACCTTC.

The chain has TRBV4-1 and TRBJ1-3; D is possibly TRBD1 (5 bases). The germline gives CDR1 MGHRA, CDR2 YSYEKL. V was trimmed by 1 base and J by 2 bases, leaving 21 bases between them. The CDR3 runs to 19 residues. The CDR3 region is CASSQVSQVVEGPGNTIYF. For the CDR3, the DNA is TGCGCCAGCAGCCAAGTATCACAGGTGGTGGAAGGCCCTGGAAACACCATATATTTT.

Only a few counts were recorded for this clone. One base away lies a much larger clone, so this may be a sequencing read error. The sample carries other DNA sequences with the same CDR3. This sequence joins TRBV11-2 and TRBJ2-3; unclear D gene. This CDR3 contains 11 residues. Trimming shortened V by 3 bases and J by 3 bases, and 1 base separated the two germline ends. Germline CDR1 reads SGHAT; CDR2 reads FQNNGV. In DNA, the CDR3 is TGTGCCAGCAGCTTTACAGATACGCAGTATTTT. It is translated as CASSFTDTQYF.

This sequence joins TRBV15 and TRBJ2-7; perhaps TRBD2 as D (5 bases). This CDR3 comprises 13 residues. V dropped 6 bases and J dropped 4 bases, with 13 bases sitting between them. CDR1 is LNHNV and CDR2 is YYDKDF in the germline V gene (reference sequence). The CDR3 spells CATSAGLGYEQYF. Written as DNA, the CDR3 is TGTGCCACCAGTGCTGGACTTGGTTACGAGCAGTACTTC.

This chain links TRBV10-1 with TRBJ2-1; D assignment may be TRBD1 or TRBD2 (6 bases each). This CDR3 contains 14 residues. The V end lost 5 bases, the J end lost 6 bases, and 14 bases lay between the germline ends. CDR1 WNHNN and CDR2 SYGVQD come from the germline V gene (reference sequence). The CDR3 loop reads CASSPDKGGNEQFF. CDR3 DNA sequence: TGCGCCAGCAGTCCGGACAAGGGGGGCAATGAGCAGTTCTTC.

V and J are TRBV30 and TRBJ2-4; a weak D match, TRBD2 (6 bases). The CDR3 is 14 residues long. Per germline, CDR1 GTSNPN and CDR2 SVGIG (reference sequence). V was shortened by 2 bases and J by 0 bases, with 8 bases between the two germline ends. The CDR3 DNA follows: TGTGCCTGGAGTAGCGGGTTAGCCAAAAACATTCAGTACTTC. Its translation is CAWSSGLAKNIQYF. The full variable domain, in which reference TRBV30 and TRBJ2-4 provide the parts outside the CDR3, is SQTIHQWPATLVQPVGSPLSLECTVEGTSNPNLYWYRQAAGRGLQLLFYSVGIGQISSEVPQNLSASRPQDRQFILSSKKLLLSDSGFYLCAWSSGLAKNIQYFGAGTRLSVL.

This clone showed up just once. This rearrangement joins TRBV5-5 to TRBJ1-2; tentatively, D is TRBD1 (6 bases). The ends were cut back, 2 bases at V and 4 bases at J, with 15 bases in the middle. CDR3 length: 15 residues. Germline lookup yields CDR1 SGHKS and CDR2 YYEKEE (reference sequence). Here the CDR3 DNA reads TGTGCCAGCAGCTTAGGCGGGGGCATCGGCTATGGCTACACCTTC. This translates into CASSLGGGIGYGYTF.

In DNA, the CDR3 is TGTGCCATACTAGCGGGGGATCTCTCTTACGAGCAGTACTTC. Translating it yields CAILAGDLSYEQYF. V usage is TRBV21-1 and J usage is TRBJ2-7; TRBD2, as called in the table, went unchecked against the DNA. TRBV21-1 is labeled a pseudogene. The CDR3 loop spans 14 amino acids.

The V and J genes are TRBV7-9 and TRBJ1-1, with 7 bases lining up with TRBD1. V lost 5 bases and J lost 0; bases outside the gene matches: 3. The CDR3 loop spans 14 amino acids. Germline V gene lookup returns CDR1 SEHNR and CDR2 FQNEAQ (reference sequence). Here the CDR3 reads CASSRDRMNTEAFF. The DNA for the CDR3 is TGTGCCAGCAGCCGGGACAGAATGAACACTGAAGCTTTCTTT.

This chain's CDR3 is CASSPNSNTEAFF. DNA for the CDR3: TGTGCCAGCAGCCCTAACTCGAACACTGAAGCTTTCTTT. This chain links TRBV5-4 with TRBJ1-1, with D unresolved. From germline, CDR1 is SGHNT and CDR2 YYREEE (reference sequence). This CDR3 has 13 amino acids. Trimming pared 4 bases from V and 1 base from J, leaving 8 bases between.

The sample holds one count of this clone. The chain has TRBV6-5 and TRBJ2-7; TRBD1 agrees at 7 bases. This CDR3 spans 15 amino acids. V trimming: 6 bases; J trimming: 5 bases; junction bases outside the gene matches: 13. Germline V gene sequence: CDR1 MNHEY, CDR2 SVGAGI. This CDR3 reads CASSPYPDRDHEQYF. In nucleotides, the CDR3 is TGTGCCAGCAGCCCATATCCAGACAGGGACCACGAGCAGTACTTC.

This sequence joins TRBV7-2 and TRBJ2-7; D is unresolved. The V end lost 0 bases, the J end lost 7 bases, and 10 bases lay between the germline ends. This CDR3 spans 13 amino acids. The germline CDR1 and CDR2 sequences are SGHTA and FQGNSA. CDR3: CASSLAVVGEQYF. In DNA form, the CDR3 reads TGTGCCAGCAGCTTAGCTGTAGTGGGGGAGCAGTACTTC.

In its sample, this clone was seen once. The gene calls are TRBV4-1 and TRBJ2-5, with TRBD2 identical over 12 bases. CDR3 length equals 15 residues. Trimming removed 2 bases from V and 5 bases from J; junction bases left unmatched: 3. The V gene's germline CDR1 is MGHRA and CDR2 YSYEKL. The CDR3 reads CASSQRTSGEETQYF. Here the CDR3 DNA reads TGCGCCAGCAGCCAAAGGACTAGCGGGGAGGAGACCCAGTACTTC.

The V and J genes are TRBV29-1 and TRBJ2-3; the D is unclear. The CDR3 runs 14 residues. V was cut by 3 bases and J by 1 base, with 11 bases left in between. Per the germline V gene, CDR1 is SQVTM and CDR2 is ANQGSEA. CDR3 amino acids: CSVDQGMGTDTQYF. The DNA of the CDR3 is TGCAGCGTTGACCAAGGAATGGGCACAGATACGCAGTATTTT.

The gene calls are TRBV5-6 and TRBJ2-7, with a weak D call TRBD2 (5 bases). The length of the CDR3 is 13 residues. V was cut by 2 bases and J by 4 bases, with 10 bases left in between. Germline V gene data show CDR1 as SGHDT and CDR2 as YYEEEE. As DNA, the CDR3 is TGTGCCAGCAGCTTCAGACTACATTACGAGCAGTACTTC. Translating it yields CASSFRLHYEQYF.

This chain joins TRBV18 and TRBJ2-7; 9 positions agree with TRBD1. The CDR3 contains 15 residues. Germline loops: CDR1 KGHSH, CDR2 LQKENI. Losses at the gene ends were 5 bases for V and 3 bases for J; bases not matched to a gene: 8. CDR3 in amino acids: CASSDSGTGIYEQYF. CDR3 DNA sequence: TGTGCCAGCTCAGATTCCGGGACAGGGATCTACGAGCAGTACTTC.

This chain joins TRBV29-1 and TRBJ2-1; 10 bases fit TRBD2. This CDR3 comprises 16 residues. Germline V CDR1 and CDR2: SQVTM, ANQGSEA. The ends lost 4 bases at V and 0 bases at J; junction bases unmatched: 6. CDR3 nucleotide sequence: TGCAGCGTTGTCGGCGCTAGCGGGAGCTCCTACAATGAGCAGTTCTTC. As protein: CSVVGASGSSYNEQFF.

This clone has more than one count but fewer than ten. The CDR3 does not close with the conserved phenylalanine or tryptophan, likely indicating a read error. It is unclear where the CDR3 begins or ends on the DNA, so no DNA is shown, and the CDR3 is as TCRdb lists it. The chain recombines TRBV21-1 with TRBJ1-1; TRBD1, the table's D call, was not compared with the DNA. TRBV21-1 is a recognized pseudogene. The CDR3 is 14 amino acids in total, end residues counted. CDR3: CASSKARPGQGFLR.

V gene TRBV7-2 combines with J gene TRBJ2-1, with 11 bases identical to TRBD2. This CDR3 has 15 residues. Trimming at V came to 5 bases and at J to 4 bases, leaving 4 bases not matched to a gene. Germline CDR1 is SGHTA and CDR2 is FQGNSA. CDR3 bases: TGTGCCAGCAGCACCGGGACTAGCGGTTACAATGAGCAGTTCTTC. Translated, it gives CASSTGTSGYNEQFF.

The V gene is TRBV6-1, the J gene TRBJ2-7, with 10 positions matching TRBD1. V gave up 1 base and J gave up 3 bases; unmatched junction bases: 9. Per germline, CDR1 MNHNS and CDR2 SASEGT. The CDR3 is 17 residues long. CDR3 coding DNA: TGTGCCAGCAGTGAAGAGGAAGGATGGGACAGGGGCTACGAGCAGTACTTC. Its protein product is CASSEEEGWDRGYEQYF.

The gene calls are TRBV4-1 and TRBJ2-1, with 8 nucleotides matching TRBD2. Germline V lookup: CDR1 MGHRA, CDR2 YSYEKL. CDR3 length equals 15 residues. The V gene end was trimmed by 4 bases and the J gene end by 2 bases; junction bases not matched to a gene: 4. CDR3 loop: CASSPSGWAYNEQFF. The CDR3 DNA reads TGCGCCAGCAGCCCTAGCGGGTGGGCCTACAATGAGCAGTTCTTC.

CDR3 in DNA: TGTGCCAGTACGGACAGTCTTACAGATACGCAGTATTTT. Its protein is CASTDSLTDTQYF. The chain is built from TRBV19 and TRBJ2-3; TRBD1 is a possible D gene (6 bases). Germline values: CDR1 LNHDA, CDR2 SQIVND (reference sequence). Trimming pared 7 bases from V and 3 bases from J, leaving 11 bases between. The CDR3 is 13 amino acids.

On this clone: This specimen includes other DNA sequences encoding the same CDR3. The chain employs TRBV4-1 and TRBJ2-2; D not resolved. Trimming took off 3 bases at V and 0 bases at J, with 5 bases between the two ends. There are 14 residues in the CDR3. The germline CDR1 and CDR2 sequences are MGHRA and YSYEKL. Written as DNA, the CDR3 is TGCGCCAGCAGCCATGGACCGAACACCGGGGAGCTGTTTTTT. Its protein product is CASSHGPNTGELFF.

V is TRBV13 and J is TRBJ2-5; D unresolved. The CDR3 extends over 12 amino acids. The V gene's germline CDR1 is PRHDT and CDR2 FYEKMQ (reference sequence). Trimming removed 5 bases from V and 4 bases from J, with 8 bases in between. CDR3 protein: CASSAYPETQYF. The CDR3 bases are TGTGCCAGCAGCGCCTATCCAGAGACCCAGTACTTC.

This clone was observed once. The chain uses TRBV7-9 and TRBJ2-7; 8 bases map to TRBD2. This CDR3 is 15 amino acids long. CDR1 is SEHNR and CDR2 is FQNEAQ in the germline V gene (reference sequence). The V segment lost 5 bases and the J segment 3 bases; nucleotides outside the gene matches: 9. The chain's CDR3 is CASSVLERGNYEQYF. Here the CDR3 DNA reads TGTGCCAGCAGCGTACTAGAGCGGGGGAACTACGAGCAGTACTTC.

V gene TRBV6-6 combines with J gene TRBJ1-2; D is undetermined. Germline-derived CDR1 and CDR2 are MNHNY and SVGAGI (reference sequence). Trimming stripped 0 bases from V and 6 bases from J, with 14 bases between. The CDR3 length is 15 residues. This chain's CDR3 is CASSYSNLGGDGYTF. The CDR3 DNA reads as TGTGCCAGCAGTTACTCGAATCTGGGTGGGGATGGCTACACCTTC.